Described below is a single T cell receptor beta chain sequence and its context. Its antigen is not identified. The entry originates in a study of CD8 T cells in ankylosing spondylitis. Study outcomes and limitations: What appeared characteristic of ankylosing spondylitis blood was a TCR beta motif of fewer than ten highly homologous variants.

Trimming removed 0 bases at V and 6 bases at J, with 7 bases between. The CDR3 covers 13 residues. Per germline, CDR1 LGHNA and CDR2 YSLEER. Molecular-barcoded quantitative 5'-RACE produced these TCR beta libraries. TCRdb re-called the 5' RACE reads through MiXCR, storing one row per CDR3 protein. The sample records 250,000 to 350,000 distinct CDR3 sequences, 20% to 25% being singletons. Specimen: blood, either unsorted or a sorted T cell fraction (not recorded which). The sequence was obtained from a female donor with ankylosing spondylitis or in good health (not recorded which). This sequence joins TRBV4-3 and TRBJ2-3, with D perhaps being TRBD1 or TRBD2 (5 bases each). Written as DNA, the CDR3 is TGCGCCAGCAGCCAAGATGAGGGGGATACGCAGTATTTT. Protein: CASSQDEGDTQYF.